These T cell receptor beta chains were read from a single sample in a study of CD8 T cells in ankylosing spondylitis. One entry per CDR3 protein results from TCRdb running MiXCR on the 5' RACE reads. The sample shows approximately 350,000 distinct CDR3 sequences, 20% to 25% of them seen only once. The sequenced material came from blood, either unsorted or a sorted T cell fraction (not recorded which). The source of these receptors is a male donor with ankylosing spondylitis or in good health (not recorded which). Each CDR3 is given with its conserved first and last residue. The order of the fields is clone size, V gene, J gene, D gene, CDR3 DNA, CDR3 protein. The D gene is left open where the match is weak. Size is stated for part of the rows, as once, few or many counts, or as a class when the clone is expanded.

-	TRBV5-8	TRBJ2-1	-	TGTGCCACCAGCGCTGGGCAGGGGGGCCATGAGCAGTTCTTC	CATSAGQGGHEQFF
few	TRBV9	TRBJ2-7	-	TGTGCCAGCAGCGTAGCTATGGATTCCTACGAGCAGTACTTC	CASSVAMDSYEQYF
-	TRBV2	TRBJ2-3	-	TGTGCCAGCAGGGTCCGGGACACAAGGGCAGATACGCAGTATTTT	CASRVRDTRADTQYF
few	TRBV2	TRBJ2-2	TRBD1	TGTGCCAGCAGTCTGGGACAGGTGGACACCGGGGAGCTGTTTTTT	CASSLGQVDTGELFF
-	TRBV6-5	TRBJ1-3	-	TGTGCCAGCAGTTCGGGGCTTCCCTCTGGAAACACCATATATTTT	CASSSGLPSGNTIYF
few	TRBV27	TRBJ1-1	-	TGTGCCAGCAGTGCAAGGGGGGCACGGACTGAAGCTTTCTTT	CASSARGARTEAFF
-	TRBV15	TRBJ1-5	TRBD1	TGTGCCACCAGCAGAGAAAGACAGGGGAGGAAGAATCAGCCCCAGCATTTT	CATSRERQGRKNQPQHF
many	TRBV15	TRBJ2-7	-	TGTGCCACCAGCAGAGATCTTCTGGGGGCGGCGATTTACGAGCAGTACTTC	CATSRDLLGAAIYEQYF
few	TRBV29-1	TRBJ2-2	-	TGCAGCGTTGTATGGCAGAATTCGAACACCGGGGAGCTGTTTTTT	CSVVWQNSNTGELFF
few	TRBV11-2	TRBJ2-2	TRBD1	TGTGCCAGCAGCCCACCGGGACAGGGTAACACCGGGGAGCTGTTTTTT	CASSPPGQGNTGELFF
many	TRBV21-1	TRBJ2-7	-	TGTGCCAGCAGCCTTCTCCCGCCCGGGGAAGGCGAGCAGTACTTC	CASSLLPPGEGEQYF
many	TRBV2	TRBJ1-6	TRBD1	TGTGCCAGCTCCCCCGGGGACAGTTCACCCCTCCACTTT	CASSPGDSSPLHF
-	TRBV12-3/TRBV12-4	TRBJ2-1	TRBD2	TGTGCCAGCAGCCATAGCGGGGGGGCTAACAATGAGCAGTTCTTC	CASSHSGGANNEQFF
once	TRBV4-1	TRBJ1-1	-	TGCGCCAGCAGCCAAGTTCCGGGAGGGATGAACACTGAAGCTTTCTTT	CASSQVPGGMNTEAFF
few	TRBV20-1	TRBJ2-7	-	TGCAGTGCTAGAGCACAGGGTGGCTACGAGCAGTACTTC	CSARAQGGYEQYF
few	TRBV10-2	TRBJ2-5	TRBD2	TGCGCCAGCAGTGAGACTAGCGGGGGAGGAGAGACCCAGTACTTC	CASSETSGGGETQYF
-	TRBV15	TRBJ2-7	-	TGTGCCACCAGCAGAGATTTTGGGGGCTACGAGCAGTACTTC	CATSRDFGGYEQYF
-	TRBV12-3/TRBV12-4	TRBJ2-1	TRBD1	TGTGCCAGCAGTTTAGTGGGACAGGGGGACAATGAGCAGTTCTTC	CASSLVGQGDNEQFF
-	TRBV10-3	TRBJ2-1	TRBD1	TGTGCCATCAGACCGGGACAGGAAGTTCGACCCTACAATGAGCAGTTCTTC	CAIRPGQEVRPYNEQFF
few	TRBV28	TRBJ1-1	-	TGTGCCAGCAGTTCTGTATCTATGAACACTGAAGCTTTCTTT	CASSSVSMNTEAFF
-	TRBV7-9	TRBJ2-7	-	TGTGCCAGCAGCATTGGCGGACTGGAATACGAGCAGTACTTC	CASSIGGLEYEQYF
-	TRBV25-1	TRBJ2-1	TRBD1	TGTGCCAGCAGTGAGTGGGACAGCCCTTACAATGAGCAGTTCTTC	CASSEWDSPYNEQFF
few	TRBV4-1	TRBJ1-5	-	TGCGCCAGCAGCCAAGCCGGAGATCAGCCCCAGCATTTT	CASSQAGDQPQHF
few	TRBV6-2/TRBV6-3	TRBJ2-3	TRBD2	TGTGCCAGCAGTTACTCGGCCGGGGAGGGGACAGATACGCAGTATTTT	CASSYSAGEGTDTQYF
-	TRBV7-9	TRBJ2-7	-	TGTGCCAGCAGCTCCAATAGCGGACCAACCTACGAGCAGTACTTC	CASSSNSGPTYEQYF
-	TRBV11-2	TRBJ1-1	-	TGTGCCAGCAGCTTAGCCTGGACGGGGAACACTGAAGCTTTCTTT	CASSLAWTGNTEAFF
many	TRBV12-3/TRBV12-4	TRBJ2-5	-	TGTGCCAGCAGGTCGTGGCCCGAGACCCAGTACTTC	CASRSWPETQYF
-	TRBV7-9	TRBJ2-1	TRBD1	TGTGCCAGCAGCCAGGGACAGTTCTCCTACAATGAGCAGTTCTTC	CASSQGQFSYNEQFF
-	TRBV6-1	TRBJ2-2	-	TGTGCCAGCAGCCTGATGAGGGCCCGGGAGCTGTTTTTT	CASSLMRARELFF
-	TRBV28	TRBJ2-7	TRBD2	TGTGCCAGCAGTTTAGGGCTAGCGGGGGGGCTAGCCCCGGACGAGCAGTACTTC	CASSLGLAGGLAPDEQYF
few	TRBV11-1	TRBJ2-3	-	TGTGCCAGCAGCCCAAATACTCCAACTGGGGGGGCTGTCACAGATACGCAGTATTTT	CASSPNTPTGGAVTDTQYF
-	TRBV24-1	TRBJ2-1	-	TGTGCCACCAGGGCGGCAGGGTCCCACAATGAGCAGTTCTTC	CATRAAGSHNEQFF
few	TRBV6-1	TRBJ2-3	-	TGTGCCAGCAGTGAACCCGGGAATACGCAGTATTTT	CASSEPGNTQYF
-	TRBV9	TRBJ1-1	-	TGTGCCAGCAGCGTAGCGGTCATGAACACTGAAGCTTTCTTT	CASSVAVMNTEAFF
few	TRBV20-1	TRBJ2-1	-	TGCAGTGCTAGAGCCCAAGGGGGGGCCTACAATGAGCAGTTCTTC	CSARAQGGAYNEQFF
-	TRBV20-1	TRBJ2-1	TRBD2	TGCAGTGCTACTAGCGGGAGATCCTACAATGAGCAGTTCTTC	CSATSGRSYNEQFF
few	TRBV3-1	TRBJ2-1	-	TGTGCCAGCAGCCCTCCGGGACACAGCAAGGATAGCTCCTACAATGAGCAGTTCTTC	CASSPPGHSKDSSYNEQFF
-	TRBV6-1	TRBJ2-5	-	TGTGCCAGCAGCTCCGGCTCCTGGGCCCGGGTTGAAGAGACCCAGTACTTC	CASSSGSWARVEETQYF
few	TRBV5-1	TRBJ2-7	-	TGCGCCAGCAGCTTGTTTCCCGTGGCCTACGAGCAGTACTTC	CASSLFPVAYEQYF
few	TRBV3-1	TRBJ2-1	-	TGTGCCAGCAGCCAAGTCGACGAGGATGAGCAGTTCTTC	CASSQVDEDEQFF
few	TRBV15	TRBJ2-5	-	TGTGCCGCGGCACAGGGTATAGAGCAAGAGACCCAGTACTTC	CAAAQGIEQETQYF
-	TRBV15	TRBJ2-7	-	TGTGCCACCAGTAGGACTACAGGAGAGAGCTCCTACGAGCAGTACTTC	CATSRTTGESSYEQYF
few	TRBV4-1	TRBJ2-5	TRBD2	TGCGCCAGCAGCCCCGGGACTAGGCAAGAGACCCAGTACTTC	CASSPGTRQETQYF
few	TRBV20-1	TRBJ2-4	-	TGCAGTGCCCTAACAACTCCAGGGTCCAAAGTCATTCAGTACTTC	CSALTTPGSKVIQYF
few	TRBV5-1	TRBJ2-7	TRBD1	TGCGCCAGCAGCTTCGGATCCCAGGGGGACGAGCAGTACTTC	CASSFGSQGDEQYF
few	TRBV20-1	TRBJ1-2	TRBD1	TGCAGTGCTCCGGGACAGGGGGCTTATGGCTACACCTTC	CSAPGQGAYGYTF
few	TRBV3-1	TRBJ2-1	-	TGTGCCAGCAGCCAAGGACAGTCTACGGACGTCTTC	CASSQGQSTDVF
-	TRBV11-2	TRBJ2-3	TRBD1	TGTGCCAGCAGCGCCGAGGGGGCGACCCTTGGGGCTACGCAGTATTTT	CASSAEGATLGATQYF
few	TRBV20-1	TRBJ2-7	-	TGCAGTGCTCCTGACAGTGCCTACGAGCAGTACTTC	CSAPDSAYEQYF
few	TRBV11-2	TRBJ2-7	TRBD1	TGTGCCAGCAGCTTTGGGACAGCGAGCTCCTACGAGCAGTACTTC	CASSFGTASSYEQYF
-	TRBV11-2	TRBJ1-1	TRBD1	TGTGCCAGCAGCGACAGGACAGGTGAAGCTTTCTTT	CASSDRTGEAFF
few	TRBV12-3/TRBV12-4	TRBJ1-1	-	TGTGCCAGCAGTTTGGGCAACGAAGCTTTCTTT	CASSLGNEAFF
-	TRBV12-3/TRBV12-4	TRBJ2-3	-	TGTGCCAGCAGTCTTGGGGGGGCTAACACAGATACGCAGTATTTT	CASSLGGANTDTQYF